This TCR beta chain stems from a study of beta chain features in type 1 diabetes. Study information: The examined sorted cells totaled 110 million or so across samples.

Via the markers CD45RO/CCR7/CD25/CD127/CD95/CD27, stem cell-like memory, regulatory, central memory and naive CD4+ cells were sorted. Worth noting for this clone: Its target is not known.

This CDR3 region has 15 residues. Germline V lookup: CDR1 GTSNPN, CDR2 SVGIG (reference sequence). J was trimmed by 2 bases and V by 1 base; bases with no gene match: 1. Whole-study results and caveats: Relative to healthy donors, patients appeared to have naive, central memory and Treg TCRB repertoires that were more similar. Across all four CD4+ subsets, people with type 1 diabetes showed modestly shorter TCRB CDR3s.

Expressed TCRB transcripts were sequenced because the isolated RNA had all been reverse transcribed beforehand. There were 3.4 million or so reads on average in the naive, central memory and regulatory T cell samples. TCRdb's table, derived via immunoSEQ multiplex PCR, lists solely in-frame clones and lacks some. The sample includes 250,000 to 300,000 clones, less than 30% of them seen just once. This chain connects TRBV30 to TRBJ2-3, with TRBD2 matching over 12 bases. Material for sequencing was naive CD4+ T cells from blood. The origin of this receptor is a woman aged 30 to 39 with type 1 diabetes. The CDR3 DNA is TGTGCCTGGAGTGGGACTAGCGGGGTCACAGATACGCAGTATTTT. Translated: CAWSGTSGVTDTQYF.